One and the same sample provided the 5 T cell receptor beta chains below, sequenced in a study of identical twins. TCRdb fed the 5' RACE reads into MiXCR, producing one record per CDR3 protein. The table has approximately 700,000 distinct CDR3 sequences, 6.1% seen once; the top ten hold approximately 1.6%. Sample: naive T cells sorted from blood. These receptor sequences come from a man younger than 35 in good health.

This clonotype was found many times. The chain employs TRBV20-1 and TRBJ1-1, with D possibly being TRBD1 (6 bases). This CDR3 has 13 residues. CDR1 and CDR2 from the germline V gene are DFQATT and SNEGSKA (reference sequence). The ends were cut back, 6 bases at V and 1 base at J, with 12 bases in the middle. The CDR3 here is CSAPNRANTEAFF. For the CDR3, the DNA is TGCAGTGCCCCAAACAGGGCGAACACTGAAGCTTTCTTT.

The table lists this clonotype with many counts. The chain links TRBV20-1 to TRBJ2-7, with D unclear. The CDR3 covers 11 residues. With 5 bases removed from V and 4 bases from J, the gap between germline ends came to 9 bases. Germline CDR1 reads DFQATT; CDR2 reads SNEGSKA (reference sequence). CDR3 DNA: TGCAGTGCTTCGAAGAATTACGAGCAGTACTTC. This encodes CSASKNYEQYF.

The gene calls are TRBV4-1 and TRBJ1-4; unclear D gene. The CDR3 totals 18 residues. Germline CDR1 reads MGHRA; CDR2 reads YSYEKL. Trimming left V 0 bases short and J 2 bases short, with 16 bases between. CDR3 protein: CASSQDQPGTYTNEKLFF. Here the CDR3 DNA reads TGCGCCAGCAGCCAAGATCAGCCGGGAACTTACACTAATGAAAAACTGTTTTTT.

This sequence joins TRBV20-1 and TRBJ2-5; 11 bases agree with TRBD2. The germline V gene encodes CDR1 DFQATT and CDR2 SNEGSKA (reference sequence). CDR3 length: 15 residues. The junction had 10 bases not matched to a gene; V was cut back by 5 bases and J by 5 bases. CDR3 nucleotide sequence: TGCAGTGCTCGCGTGCCGACTAGCGGGACCGAGACCCAGTACTTC. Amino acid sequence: CSARVPTSGTETQYF.

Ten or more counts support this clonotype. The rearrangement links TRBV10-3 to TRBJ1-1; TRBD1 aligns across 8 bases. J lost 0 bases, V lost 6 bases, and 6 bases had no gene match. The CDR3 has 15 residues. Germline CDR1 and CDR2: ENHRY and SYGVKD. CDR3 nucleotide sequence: TGTGCCATCAGCGCGGGACAGGCAATGAACACTGAAGCTTTCTTT. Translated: CAISAGQAMNTEAFF.